This T cell receptor (beta chain) was sequenced for a study of cytomegalovirus exposure and HLA in healthy donors. Note on this clone: What it recognizes is unknown.

The PCR employed 60 Vbeta primers together with 13 Jbeta primers. Clones were read by immunoSEQ multiplex PCR, and TCRdb kept only the in-frame ones, dropping some. The data hold over 150,000 clones, with about four fifths observed a single time. In germline, CDR1 is SGHVS, CDR2 FNYEAQ. V lost 0 bases and J lost 2; bases outside the gene matches: 4. The CDR3 consists of 15 residues. General study findings and limits: A few CMV-associated chains were confirmed in vitro to be specific for CMV antigens. Compared with the approximately 680-donor mean, an Asian-associated ancestry cluster reportedly had fewer N-insertions, according to a later analysis.

The source material was PBMCs. This TCR came from a man aged 45 to 65 in good health and CMV-seropositive. The rearrangement uses TRBV7-6 and TRBJ2-7; TRBD2 agrees at 7 bases. As DNA, the CDR3 is TGTGCCAGCAGCTTAGCGCAGGCGGGAGCCTACGAGCAGTACTTC. As protein: CASSLAQAGAYEQYF.